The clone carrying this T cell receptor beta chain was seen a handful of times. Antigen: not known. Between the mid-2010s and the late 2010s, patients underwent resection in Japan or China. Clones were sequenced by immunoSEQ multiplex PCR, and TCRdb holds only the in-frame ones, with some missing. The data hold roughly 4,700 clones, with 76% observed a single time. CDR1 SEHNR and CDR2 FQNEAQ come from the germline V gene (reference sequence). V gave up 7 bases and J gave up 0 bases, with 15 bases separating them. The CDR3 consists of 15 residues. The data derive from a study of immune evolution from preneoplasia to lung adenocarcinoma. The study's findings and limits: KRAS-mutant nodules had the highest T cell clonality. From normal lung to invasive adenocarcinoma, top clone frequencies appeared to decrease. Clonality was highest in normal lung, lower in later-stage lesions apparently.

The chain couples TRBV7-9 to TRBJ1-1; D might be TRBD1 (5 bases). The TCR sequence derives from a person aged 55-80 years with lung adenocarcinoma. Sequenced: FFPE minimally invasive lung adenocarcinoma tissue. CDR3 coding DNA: TGTGCCAGCACCGGGGCGGCAGCTATGAACACTGAAGCTTTCTTT. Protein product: CASTGAAAMNTEAFF.